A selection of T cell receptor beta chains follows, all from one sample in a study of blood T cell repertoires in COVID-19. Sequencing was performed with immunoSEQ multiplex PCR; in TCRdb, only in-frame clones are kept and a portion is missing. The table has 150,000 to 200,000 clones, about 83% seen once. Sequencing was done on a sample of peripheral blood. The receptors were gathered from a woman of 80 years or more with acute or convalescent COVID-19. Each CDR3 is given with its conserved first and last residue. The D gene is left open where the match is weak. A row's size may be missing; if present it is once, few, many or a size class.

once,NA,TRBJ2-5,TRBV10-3,CAIGLPLAETQYF
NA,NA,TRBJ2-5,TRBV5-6,CASSFRPGTQETQYF
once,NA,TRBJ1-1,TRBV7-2,CASSLAARGTTEAFF
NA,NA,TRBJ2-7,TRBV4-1,CASSGPFYEQYF
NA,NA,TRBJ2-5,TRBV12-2,CASRLDGTSGAETQYF
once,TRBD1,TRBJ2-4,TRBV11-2,CASSFAGQGFVIQYF
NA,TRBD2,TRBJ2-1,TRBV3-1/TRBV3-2,CASSPGRAGEQFF
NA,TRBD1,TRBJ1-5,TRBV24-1,CATYQAGGRALGPFSNQPQHF
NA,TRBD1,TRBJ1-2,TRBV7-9,CASSLGGQGADYGYTF
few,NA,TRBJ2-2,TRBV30,CAWRRDPGELFF
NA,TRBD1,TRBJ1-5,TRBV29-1,CSVALRTGDSNQPQHF
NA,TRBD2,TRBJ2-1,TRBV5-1,CASSLALAGIYNEQFF
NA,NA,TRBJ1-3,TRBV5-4,CASSMGTSGNTIYF
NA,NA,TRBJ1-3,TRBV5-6,CASSSVGGSGNTIYF
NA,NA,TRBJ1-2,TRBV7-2,CASSLAGGGYGYTF
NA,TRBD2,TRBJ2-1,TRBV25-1,CASRAVAGGSFEQFF
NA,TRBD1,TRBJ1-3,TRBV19,CASSTGGSGNTIYF